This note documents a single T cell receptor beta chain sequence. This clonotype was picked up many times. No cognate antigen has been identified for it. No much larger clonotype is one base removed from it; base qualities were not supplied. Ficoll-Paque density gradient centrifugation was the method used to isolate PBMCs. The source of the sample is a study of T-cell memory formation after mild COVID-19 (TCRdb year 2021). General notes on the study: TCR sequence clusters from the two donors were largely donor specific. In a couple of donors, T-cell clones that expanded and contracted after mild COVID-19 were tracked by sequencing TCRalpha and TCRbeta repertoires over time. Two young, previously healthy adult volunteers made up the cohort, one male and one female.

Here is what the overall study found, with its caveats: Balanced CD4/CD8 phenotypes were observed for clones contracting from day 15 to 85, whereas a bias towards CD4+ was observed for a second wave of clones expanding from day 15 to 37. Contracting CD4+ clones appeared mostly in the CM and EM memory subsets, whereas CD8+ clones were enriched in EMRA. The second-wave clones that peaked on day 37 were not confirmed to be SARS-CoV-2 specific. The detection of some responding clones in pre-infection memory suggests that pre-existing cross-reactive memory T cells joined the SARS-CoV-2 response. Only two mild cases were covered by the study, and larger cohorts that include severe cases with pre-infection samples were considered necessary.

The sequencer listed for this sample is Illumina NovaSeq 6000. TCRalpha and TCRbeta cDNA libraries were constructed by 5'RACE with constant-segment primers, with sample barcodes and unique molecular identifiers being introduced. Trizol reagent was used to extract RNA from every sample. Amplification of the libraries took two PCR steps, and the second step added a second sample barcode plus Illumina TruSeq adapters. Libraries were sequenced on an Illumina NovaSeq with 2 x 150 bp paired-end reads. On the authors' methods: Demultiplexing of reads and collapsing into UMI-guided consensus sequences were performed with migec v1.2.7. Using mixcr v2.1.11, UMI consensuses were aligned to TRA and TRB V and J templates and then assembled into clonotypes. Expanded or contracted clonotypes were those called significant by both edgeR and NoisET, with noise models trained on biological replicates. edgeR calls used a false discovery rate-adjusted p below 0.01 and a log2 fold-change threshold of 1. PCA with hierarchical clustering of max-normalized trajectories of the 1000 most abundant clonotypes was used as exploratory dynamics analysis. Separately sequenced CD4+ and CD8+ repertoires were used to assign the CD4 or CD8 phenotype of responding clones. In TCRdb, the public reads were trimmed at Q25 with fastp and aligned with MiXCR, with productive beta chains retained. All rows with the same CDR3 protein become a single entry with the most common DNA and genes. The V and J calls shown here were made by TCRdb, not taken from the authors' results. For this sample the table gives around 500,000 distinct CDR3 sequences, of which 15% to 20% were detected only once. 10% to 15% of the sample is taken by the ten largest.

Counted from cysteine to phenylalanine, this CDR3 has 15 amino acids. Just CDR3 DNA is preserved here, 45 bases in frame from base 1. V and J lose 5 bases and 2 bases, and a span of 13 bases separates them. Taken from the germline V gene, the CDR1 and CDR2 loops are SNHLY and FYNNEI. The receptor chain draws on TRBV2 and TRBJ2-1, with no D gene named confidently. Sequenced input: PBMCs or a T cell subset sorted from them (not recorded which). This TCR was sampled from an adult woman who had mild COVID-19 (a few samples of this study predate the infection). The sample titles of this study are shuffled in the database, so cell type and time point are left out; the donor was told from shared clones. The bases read TGTGCCAGCAGTTCCCCCGGTGGAGCCTACAATGAGCAGTTCTTC. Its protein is CASSSPGGAYNEQFF.